The 5 T cell receptor beta chains listed next were all sequenced from one sample in a study of CD8+ T cells in alopecia areata (dated by TCRdb to 2017 to 2018). What the time point label conveys for this sample: around 4 weeks on oral tofacitinib. The treatment or condition label, read with the paper, signifies: oral pan-JAK inhibitor, 5-10 mg twice daily. Library method: the immunoSEQ multiplex PCR assay. For TCR sequencing, RNA was extracted from every sample and reverse transcribed into cDNA to serve as template. The table was pulled from immuneACCESS by TCRdb, which kept in-frame rearrangements only. Such tables lose some clones; where checked, under half of the loss comes from unresolved V genes, and the rest has no known cause. This sample lists about 160,000 clones; just over 65% were detected once. Together, the top ten hold about 0.94% of the sample. Sample: CD4+ T cells sorted from blood, taken at week 4, from a patient treated with tofacitinib. The receptors here all came from a human donor with alopecia areata.

This clone has more than one count but fewer than ten. The V call is TRBV15, the J call TRBJ2-2; TRBD2 aligns across 7 bases. V lost 8 bases to trimming and J lost 0 bases; unmatched junction nucleotides: 15. The germline V gene encodes CDR1 LNHNV and CDR2 YYDKDF (reference sequence). This CDR3 is built from 18 residues. CDR3 sequence: CATARGGIRPANTGELFF. The CDR3 region has the DNA TGTGCCACCGCGAGGGGAGGGATCAGGCCGGCGAACACCGGGGAGCTGTTTTTT.

The chain employs TRBV30 and TRBJ1-1; D is undetermined. V dropped 0 bases and J dropped 0 bases, with 8 bases sitting between them. The germline V gene encodes CDR1 GTSNPN and CDR2 SVGIG (reference sequence). This CDR3 spans 14 amino acids. Written as DNA, the CDR3 is TGTGCCTGGAGTGTGTATCCGATGAACACTGAAGCTTTCTTT. Its translation: CAWSVYPMNTEAFF.

The CDR3 DNA reads TGCAGCGCTGTCCTCTATGAGCAGTTCTTC. Amino acid sequence: CSAVLYEQFF. V gene TRBV29-1 combines with J gene TRBJ2-1; no definite D call. This CDR3 region has 10 residues. Trimming removed 7 bases at V and 8 bases at J, with 9 bases between. Germline loops: CDR1 SQVTM, CDR2 ANQGSEA.

The chain employs TRBV9 and TRBJ1-1; possible D gene TRBD1, 6 bases. The length of the CDR3 is 13 residues. Trimming shortened V by 0 bases and J by 3 bases, and 6 bases separated the two germline ends. Germline loops: CDR1 SGDLS, CDR2 YYNGEE. The DNA of the CDR3 is TGTGCCAGCAGCGTAGACAGGGACACTGAAGCTTTCTTT. Translated: CASSVDRDTEAFF.

The chain is built from TRBV10-3 and TRBJ2-7; 10 nucleotides match TRBD1. The CDR3 contains 15 residues. Germline CDR1 and CDR2: ENHRY and SYGVKD. J lost 0 bases, V lost 8 bases, and 7 bases had no gene match. The CDR3 is CAIRDRGPNSYEQYF. The DNA for the CDR3 is TGTGCCATCCGGGACAGGGGACCGAACTCCTACGAGCAGTACTTC.